This T cell receptor beta chain was retrieved from a study of regulatory T cells in long-lasting Graves disease. Trimming left V 4 bases short and J 1 base short, with 11 bases between. The CDR3 totals 15 residues. Germline CDR1 reads SGHVS; CDR2 reads FQNEAQ. About this clonotype: Its specificity is not known.

Study findings and constraints: Researchers examined only peripheral blood and not thyroid tissue.

Regarding time point: newly diagnosed GD, antithyroid drugs for less than 3 months. PBMCs provided the RNA from which the TCR library was made. Construction of the TCR beta libraries employed iRepertoire HTBI primers in conjunction with Arm-PCR of CDR3 regions. TCRdb used MiXCR to reprocess the multiplex PCR reads, holding one entry per CDR3 protein. The data contain some 410,000 distinct CDR3 sequences, roughly 15% of them seen just once; the ten biggest clones take up around 10%. These data were likewise used in another study, on T cells in Graves' hyperthyroidism and ophthalmopathy. That source reports: The HTBI primer set was used in a first-round RT-PCR of the TCR CDR3.

This chain joins TRBV7-8 and TRBJ2-1; no firm D call. The TCR originated in a woman younger than 45 with Graves disease. The sequences come from peripheral blood mononuclear cells (PBMCs), collected at new diagnosis, from a patient treated with antithyroid drugs. The CDR3 nucleotides read TGTGCCAGCAGCTCCTCCAGAGGTTCCTACAATGAGCAGTTCTTC. Amino acid sequence: CASSSSRGSYNEQFF.